This T cell receptor beta chain originates from a study of T-cell memory formation after mild COVID-19. TCRdb reprocessed the 5' RACE reads with MiXCR, giving one entry per CDR3 protein. Of around 220,000 distinct CDR3 sequences in the sample, about a sixth are singletons; the top ten hold about 3.5%. The CDR3 length is 16 residues. CDR1 is MNHEY, CDR2 SVGAGI, per germline. V lost 5 bases and J lost 1; bases outside the gene matches: 8. Study-wide findings and caveats: Clones contracting over day 15 to 85 were CD4/CD8 balanced, with later expanders leaning CD4+. Clonal second-wave expansions that peaked on day 37 had unconfirmed SARS-CoV-2 specificity. Pre-infection memory harbored some responding clones, suggesting cross-reactive memory joined.

To note about this clonotype: What it binds is unknown.

The source is a young man who had mild COVID-19 (a few samples of this study predate the infection). Cell type and time point are not known. This chain connects TRBV6-5 to TRBJ2-7, with 10 nucleotides matching TRBD1. Sequenced input: PBMCs or a T cell subset sorted from them (not recorded which). CDR3 bases: TGTGCCAGCAGTCCCTTCGGGACAGGGGTGTCCTACGAGCAGTACTTC. Amino acid sequence: CASSPFGTGVSYEQYF.